This is a list of T cell receptor beta chains from one sample in a study of cytomegalovirus exposure and HLA in healthy donors. Some clones are missing from TCRdb's copy, which holds only in-frame ones; the method was immunoSEQ multiplex PCR. This sample carries 60,000 to 80,000 clones, with approximately 5% going to the ten biggest clones. Material for sequencing was PBMCs. The receptors here all came from a man aged 35-49 years in good health and CMV-seronegative. Each CDR3 is given with its conserved first and last residue. The order of the fields is D gene, J gene, V gene, CDR3 DNA, CDR3 protein. D genes are given only for firm matches.

>TRBD2|TRBJ2-3|TRBV7-7
TGTGCTAGCAGCTTAGGGGCGGGAGCTGGGGATACGCAGTATTTT
CASSLGAGAGDTQYF
>NA|TRBJ2-7|TRBV4-2
TGTGCCAGCAGCCAAGATATTGGAGCCAGGGCCTACGAGCAGTACTTC
CASSQDIGARAYEQYF
>NA|TRBJ1-6|TRBV27
TGTGCCAGCAGTTACGGTCTAGGCTACTCCTATAATTCACCCCTCCACTTT
CASSYGLGYSYNSPLHF
>NA|TRBJ1-1|TRBV29-1
TGCAGCGCTAACGAAGCTTTCTTT
CSANEAFF
>NA|TRBJ2-5|TRBV7-6
TGTGCCAGCAGCTTAGGGGGCGACCAAGAGACCCAGTACTTC
CASSLGGDQETQYF
>NA|TRBJ2-4|TRBV9
TGTGCCAGCAGCCCCGACAGAGGAGAGGACAAGGACTTC
CASSPDRGEDKDF
>TRBD2|TRBJ2-7|TRBV6-1
TGTGCCAGCAGTGGGCGGGGAGGGAGGTACGAGCAGTACTTC
CASSGRGGRYEQYF
>TRBD1|TRBJ2-5|TRBV7-6
TGTGCCAGCAGCTTAGCGGGGACAGCTAAAGAGACCCAGTACTTC
CASSLAGTAKETQYF
>NA|TRBJ2-7|TRBV18
TGTGCCAGCTCACCTACCAGCATAGGGGGCGAGCAGTACTTC
CASSPTSIGGEQYF
>TRBD1|TRBJ2-1|TRBV9
TGTGCCAGCAGCGTTAATCTTGGAGTCTGGGACAGGGGTTCCCTCAAGGACTACAATGAGCAGTTCTTC
CASSVNLGVWDRGSLKDYNEQFF
>NA|TRBJ1-3|TRBV7-8
TGTGCCAGCAGCCGTGGGAGGGCTGGAAACACCATATATTTT
CASSRGRAGNTIYF
>TRBD1|TRBJ1-2|TRBV5-6
TGTGCCAGCAGCGACAGGGTTCGGGGCTACACCTTC
CASSDRVRGYTF
>NA|TRBJ2-3|TRBV9
TGTGCCAGCAGCCATTACGGCCTATCAGGAGATACGCAGTATTTT
CASSHYGLSGDTQYF
>TRBD1|TRBJ2-1|TRBV28
TGTGCCAGCAATGACAGGGGGTCTCGCTCCTACAATGAGCAGTTCTTC
CASNDRGSRSYNEQFF
>NA|TRBJ2-3|TRBV4-3
TGCGCCAGCAGCCAAGATCTTGGGGAAGGGGGAGATACGCAGTATTTT
CASSQDLGEGGDTQYF
>NA|TRBJ2-7|TRBV4-2
TGTGCCAGCAGCTTAGATAGCTACGAGCAGTACTTC
CASSLDSYEQYF
>NA|TRBJ2-7|TRBV6-1
TGTGCCAGCACCCCCTGGGGGGACGGAGCTCGCGAGCAGTACTTC
CASTPWGDGAREQYF
>TRBD2|TRBJ2-5|TRBV9
TGTGCCAGCAGCGTTGGGCGGGAGAGGGGCAAAGAGACCCAGTACTTC
CASSVGRERGKETQYF
>NA|TRBJ2-7|TRBV18
TGTGCCAGCTCACCATCCCCATACGAGCAGTACTTC
CASSPSPYEQYF
>NA|TRBJ1-6|TRBV18
TGTGCCAGCTCACCAAAGCGGGATTCACCCCTCCACTTT
CASSPKRDSPLHF
>NA|TRBJ1-1|TRBV10-1
TGCGCCAGCAGCTACGGGGTAGGGACTGAAGCTTTCTTT
CASSYGVGTEAFF
>TRBD2|TRBJ2-1|TRBV19
TGTGCCAGTAGTATCGGACTAGCGGGAGTGGGAGGTGAGCAGTTCTTC
CASSIGLAGVGGEQFF
>NA|TRBJ2-1|TRBV18
TGTGCCAGCTCACCAACTAACATTGACAGCTATGAGCAGTTCTTC
CASSPTNIDSYEQFF
>TRBD2|TRBJ2-3|TRBV30
TGTGCCTGGACGCTTCGCGGGGGGGCCTTGAATACGCAGTATTTT
CAWTLRGGALNTQYF
>NA|TRBJ2-2|TRBV2
TGTGCCAGCAGTATTGTGGGGCCCAACGGAGGGGAGCTGTTTTTT
CASSIVGPNGGELFF
>NA|TRBJ2-7|TRBV11-1
TGTGCCAGCTCGTGGGCTGGGCCAACCTACGAGCAGTACTTC
CASSWAGPTYEQYF
>NA|TRBJ2-7|TRBV6-5
TGTGCCTCGCGGAGATCCTACGAGCAGTACTTC
CASRRSYEQYF
>NA|TRBJ1-1|TRBV12-5
TGTGCTAGTGGTTTGGTACTGACAGAGAACACTGAAGCTTTCTTT
CASGLVLTENTEAFF
>TRBD1|TRBJ1-2|TRBV30
TGTGCCTGGAGTGCTCTGGACAGGGGTTACTATGGCTACACCTTC
CAWSALDRGYYGYTF
>TRBD1|TRBJ2-7|TRBV7-9
TGTGCCAGCAGCCGCGACAGGGTAAACGAGCAGTACTTC
CASSRDRVNEQYF
>NA|TRBJ1-5|TRBV19
TGTGCCAGTAAGGGGGGGCCTAGCAATCAGCCCCAGCATTTT
CASKGGPSNQPQHF
>TRBD1|TRBJ1-4|TRBV6-5
TGTGCCAGCAGTTACTCAACAGGGGCTCCGAATGAAAAACTGTTTTTT
CASSYSTGAPNEKLFF
>NA|TRBJ2-5|TRBV10-1
TGCGCCAGCAGTGAGCAAAGGGGGACCAGCTTCGGGACCCAGTACTTC
CASSEQRGTSFGTQYF
>TRBD1|TRBJ1-4|TRBV13
TGTGCCAGCAGCTCGGGACAGAGCCTTGCAACTAATGAAAAACTGTTTTTT
CASSSGQSLATNEKLFF
>NA|TRBJ2-5|TRBV6-6
TGTGCCAGTTCCGGGGGACCGGAGACCCAGTACTTC
CASSGGPETQYF
>NA|TRBJ2-7|TRBV5-1
TGCGCCAGCAGCTTGGTGTTAGCGGACGACTACGAGCAGTACTTC
CASSLVLADDYEQYF
>TRBD2|TRBJ2-7|TRBV5-1
TGCGCCAGCAGTTCTGGACTAGCGGGGGGAAGCTCCTACGAGCAGTACTTC
CASSSGLAGGSSYEQYF
>TRBD1|TRBJ1-1|TRBV11-3
TGTGCCAGCAGCTCCCGACAGGGTACGTACGACACTGAAGCTTTCTTT
CASSSRQGTYDTEAFF
>NA|TRBJ2-1|TRBV6-5
TGTGCCAGCAGTTACTCGCGGGGCAAAGAGAATGAGCAGTTCTTC
CASSYSRGKENEQFF
>NA|TRBJ2-7|TRBV6-5
TGTGCCAGCAGGAGCGGAATCTACTACGAGCAGTACTTC
CASRSGIYYEQYF
>TRBD2|TRBJ2-5|TRBV7-6
TGTGCCAGCAGCCCTAAGGGACTAGCGGGAGTCAGGTGGCAAGAGACCCAGTACTTC
CASSPKGLAGVRWQETQYF
>NA|TRBJ1-2|TRBV7-2
TGTGCCAGCAGCGGGGGGGCCGGACACTATGGCTACACCTTC
CASSGGAGHYGYTF
>NA|TRBJ1-5|TRBV7-2
TGTGCCAGCAGCGAGGGCCTGGGGCAGCCCCAGCATTTT
CASSEGLGQPQHF